This T cell receptor (beta chain) was recovered during a study of cytomegalovirus exposure and HLA in healthy donors. Turning to the study itself: A previous analysis identified approximately 110 million unique TCR beta sequences derived from roughly 190 million T cells.

The V gene's germline CDR1 is LGHNA and CDR2 YSLEER. There are 15 residues in the CDR3. With V trimmed by 4 bases and J by 3 bases, 3 bases remained unmatched. Study findings and constraints: A prior analysis recorded that most TCR beta V segments were productive about 87% or about 30% of the time. A likely sequencing artifact accounted for one observed cluster of highly shared sequence variants. Analyses of presence/absence relied on an assumption of roughly uniform sequencing depth across donors.

The PCR had 60 Vbeta and 13 Jbeta primers. Here immunoSEQ multiplex PCR was the method, and the copy in TCRdb shows in-frame clones only, minus some. The sample holds some 200,000 clones, roughly 84% seen once. Points on this clone: Its antigen remains unidentified.

The chain joins TRBV4-3 to TRBJ2-1; 10 bases fit TRBD1. Sample: PBMCs. This TCR came from a woman aged 50 to 65 in good health and CMV-seropositive. CDR3 in amino acids: CASSLRDRGYNEQFF. The CDR3 nucleotides read TGCGCCAGCAGCCTCCGGGACAGGGGCTACAATGAGCAGTTCTTC.